A single sample gave rise to the 8 T cell receptor beta chains below, sequenced in a study of T cell responses to AZD1222 COVID-19 vaccine. TCRdb keeps only in-frame clones here, not all; method: immunoSEQ multiplex PCR. Of around 210,000 clones listed, around 94% are singletons. The input for sequencing was peripheral blood, taken 28 days after the second dose of the MenACWY control vaccine. The receptor source for this set is an adult who received the MenACWY meningococcal vaccine as a control.

The chain joins TRBV5-6 to TRBJ1-2; D is possibly TRBD1 (5 bases). Trimming removed 4 bases at V and 0 bases at J, with 13 bases between. From germline, CDR1 is SGHDT and CDR2 YYEEEE. This CDR3 region has 15 residues. CDR3 in DNA: TGTGCCAGCAGCGTAAACAGGATAACTAACTATGGCTACACCTTC. Amino acid sequence: CASSVNRITNYGYTF.

The V call is TRBV5-1, the J call TRBJ2-3; 11 nucleotides line up with TRBD2. V lost 3 bases, J lost 6 bases, and 9 bases stayed unmatched. Germline CDR1 is SGHRS and CDR2 is YFSETQ. The CDR3 runs 16 residues. CDR3 DNA: TGCGCCAGCAGCTGGGCTAGCGGGAGGTCCCTTGATACGCAGTATTTT. Amino acid sequence: CASSWASGRSLDTQYF. Full variable domain (outside the CDR3, taken from reference TRBV5-1 and TRBJ2-3): KAGVTQTPRYLIKTRGQQVTLSCSPISGHRSVSWYQQTPGQGLQFLFEYFSETQRNKGNFPGRFSGRQFSNSRSEMNVSTLELGDSALYLCASSWASGRSLDTQYFGPGTRLTVL.

The rearrangement uses TRBV27 and TRBJ2-3; 8 nucleotides match TRBD2. Germline loops: CDR1 MNHEY, CDR2 SMNVEV (reference sequence). V lost 5 bases and J lost 0; bases outside the gene matches: 7. CDR3 size: 16 residues. CDR3 sequence (DNA): TGTGCCAGCAGTCCACCAGCGGGAGCTAGCACAGATACGCAGTATTTT. Protein product: CASSPPAGASTDTQYF.

The J gene is TRBJ1-2, the V gene TRBV11-2; TRBD1 aligns across 9 bases. The CDR3 has 15 amino acids. Germline assignment: CDR1 SGHAT and CDR2 FQNNGV. The V gene end was trimmed by 1 base and the J gene end by 4 bases; junction bases not matched to a gene: 4. CDR3 loop: CASSLAPTGGYGYTF. The CDR3 coding sequence is TGTGCCAGCAGCTTAGCCCCGACAGGGGGCTATGGCTACACCTTC.

The chain has TRBV28 and TRBJ2-3; no clear D gene. The CDR3 length is 12 residues. The germline V and J ends were trimmed by 10 bases and 2 bases, with 10 bases remaining between them. From germline, CDR1 is MDHEN and CDR2 SYDVKM. CDR3 protein: CATQTLTDTQYF. The CDR3 DNA sequence: TGTGCCACCCAGACCCTCACAGATACGCAGTATTTT.

This clone was counted once. This rearrangement joins TRBV30 to TRBJ2-2; tentative D call: TRBD2 (5 bases). V lost 4 bases, J lost 5 bases, and 11 bases lay in between. This CDR3 region has 13 residues. From germline, CDR1 is GTSNPN and CDR2 SVGIG (reference sequence). As DNA, the CDR3 is TGTGCCTGGATCGGGGTGGGGACCGGGGAGCTGTTTTTT. This encodes CAWIGVGTGELFF.

The chain is built from TRBV5-4 and TRBJ2-1; D remains ambiguous. Germline V gene data show CDR1 as SGHNT and CDR2 as YYREEE (reference sequence). CDR3 length equals 15 residues. Trimming took 2 bases from V and 0 from J, leaving 9 bases between them. CDR3 loop: CASSFSESSYNEQFF. The CDR3 DNA sequence: TGTGCCAGCAGCTTTTCGGAAAGCTCCTACAATGAGCAGTTCTTC.

The chain couples TRBV13 to TRBJ1-2, with a tentative D call TRBD1 (5 bases). Germline V gives CDR1 PRHDT, CDR2 FYEKMQ (reference sequence). CDR3 length: 14 amino acids. Trimming shortened V by 5 bases and J by 5 bases, and 15 bases separated the two germline ends. The CDR3 coding sequence is TGTGCCAGCAGCCAAACGGCTACAGGTTATGGCTACACCTTC. Residues: CASSQTATGYGYTF.